The clone carrying this T cell receptor beta chain was recorded a few times. Antigen: not known. TCRdb re-called the reads with MiXCR, one entry per CDR3 protein. The table has 450,000 to 600,000 distinct CDR3 sequences, about 42% seen once; the top ten hold roughly two fifths. Trimming removed 8 bases from V and 3 bases from J, with 19 bases in between. CDR1 SGHAT and CDR2 FQNNGV come from the germline V gene. This CDR3 has 16 residues. The entry originates in a study of T cell repertoires in cytomegalovirus infection. This receptor was identified in a human donor in good health (CMV status not recorded). Some clones in this sample may be carry-over from other donors' samples. The chain carries TRBV11-2 and TRBJ2-2; D remains unclear. This specimen consisted of cultured PBMCs, obtained from culture after CMV antigen stimulation. CDR3 in DNA: TGTGCCAGCCGACCCATGGGTCAGAAACACACCGGGGAGCTGTTTTTT. It encodes CASRPMGQKHTGELFF.